These 27 T cell receptor beta chains were sequenced from one sample in a study of blood T cell repertoires in COVID-19. Data came from immunoSEQ multiplex PCR; TCRdb stores just in-frame clones and leaves some out. Here the sample spans a few hundred thousand clones, approximately 90% being singletons. The sample was peripheral blood. The receptors here all came from a woman in her twenties or thirties with COVID-19, enrolled during active disease.

The chain couples TRBV6-5 to TRBJ1-5; 8 bases map to TRBD1. This CDR3 has 13 amino acids. Germline CDR1 reads MNHEY; CDR2 reads SVGAGI. The junction had 2 bases not matched to a gene; V was cut back by 8 bases and J by 2 bases. DNA for the CDR3: TGTGCCAGCCGGGGACAGGGCAATCAGCCCCAGCATTTT. The encoded protein is CASRGQGNQPQHF.

The V gene is TRBV3-1 (or the pseudogene TRBV3-2), the J gene TRBJ1-2; the match to TRBD1 covers 8 bases. From germline, CDR1 is LGHDT and CDR2 YNNKEL (reference sequence). This CDR3 contains 14 residues. The junction had 6 bases not matched to a gene; V was cut back by 4 bases and J by 5 bases. The CDR3 spells CASSLGQGLYGYTF. The CDR3 DNA reads TGTGCCAGCAGCCTCGGACAGGGTTTGTATGGCTACACCTTC.

This chain links TRBV5-1 with TRBJ2-2; D is unresolved. There are 16 residues in the CDR3. The germline V and J ends were trimmed by 0 bases and 2 bases, with 11 bases remaining between them. CDR1 is SGHRS, CDR2 YFSETQ, per germline. The CDR3 here is CASSLDRVVNTGELFF. The CDR3 DNA reads as TGCGCCAGCAGCTTGGATCGGGTAGTTAACACCGGGGAGCTGTTTTTT.

The CDR3 nucleotides read TGTGCCACCAGCAGAGATATCTCGGGCAGGGGGATCCAAGAGACCCAGTACTTC. It is translated as CATSRDISGRGIQETQYF. The chain carries TRBV15 and TRBJ2-5; TRBD1 agrees at 7 bases. V gave up 0 bases and J gave up 1 base; unmatched junction bases: 11. The CDR3 consists of 18 residues. The V gene's germline CDR1 is LNHNV and CDR2 YYDKDF (reference sequence). Full variable domain (rest looked up from reference TRBV15 and TRBJ2-5): DAMVIQNPRYQVTQFGKPVTLSCSQTLNHNVMYWYQQKSSQAPKLLFHYYDKDFNNEADTPDNFQSRRPNTSFCFLDIRSPGLGDTAMYLCATSRDISGRGIQETQYFGPGTRLLVL.

This chain joins TRBV3-1 (or the pseudogene TRBV3-2) and TRBJ1-4; no clear D. Looked up from germline, CDR1 is LGHDT and CDR2 is YNNKEL (reference sequence). This CDR3 region has 14 residues. V gave up 2 bases and J gave up 7 bases, with 11 bases separating them. The CDR3 bases are TGTGCCAGCAGCCAATTGAGGGTCGGTGAAAAACTGTTTTTT. Amino acids: CASSQLRVGEKLFF.

V is TRBV5-8 and J is TRBJ2-7, with TRBD2 matching 11 bases. The CDR3 runs 17 residues. Trimming took 1 base from V and 0 from J; bases not matched to a gene: 6. In germline, CDR1 is SGHTS, CDR2 YDEGEE. CDR3 DNA: TGTGCCAGCAGCTTGCGTAGCGGGAGGGCCTTCTCCTACGAGCAGTACGTC. Its protein product is CASSLRSGRAFSYEQYV.

The chain carries TRBV15 and TRBJ1-5; 8 bases are shared with TRBD1. V shed 4 bases and J 2 bases; nucleotides not matched to a gene: 19. The CDR3 length is 20 residues. Germline CDR1 reads LNHNV; CDR2 reads YYDKDF (reference sequence). The CDR3 reads CATSTRYPGQASAGNQPQHF. CDR3 DNA: TGTGCCACCAGCACGAGATACCCGGGACAGGCCTCGGCAGGCAATCAGCCCCAGCATTTT.

The gene calls are TRBV9 and TRBJ1-2; D possibly corresponds to TRBD1 (6 bases). Germline CDR1 and CDR2: SGDLS and YYNGEE. This CDR3 spans 16 amino acids. Trimming took off 4 bases at V and 3 bases at J, with 19 bases between the two ends. The CDR3 is CASSSQDSSYYYGYTF. CDR3 coding DNA: TGTGCCAGCAGCTCACAGGACAGCTCTTATTACTATGGCTACACCTTC.

The chain has TRBV19 and TRBJ1-6; 8 bases agree with TRBD1. CDR1 is LNHDA, CDR2 SQIVND, per germline (reference sequence). This CDR3 has 15 amino acids. After removal of 5 bases from V and 10 bases from J, the junction contained 10 bases not matched to a gene. This CDR3 is CASSPGGQGYSPLHF. In DNA form, the CDR3 reads TGTGCCAGTAGTCCGGGAGGACAGGGTTACTCACCCCTCCACTTT.

The DNA for the CDR3 is TGTGCCAGCAGCGTAGGAGGACAGGGGACCGGGACCCAGTACTTC. It encodes CASSVGGQGTGTQYF. The chain has TRBV9 and TRBJ2-5; TRBD1 agrees at 9 bases. The trim removed 0 bases at V and 7 bases at J, leaving 7 bases unmatched. This CDR3 is built from 15 residues. Germline V lookup: CDR1 SGDLS, CDR2 YYNGEE.

This clone turned up a few times. V is TRBV2 and J is TRBJ1-2; D is ambiguous. Between the trimmed V and J ends, which lost 8 bases and 7 bases, there was a span of 8 bases. Germline-derived CDR1 and CDR2 are SNHLY and FYNNEI. The CDR3 has 10 residues. CDR3 coding DNA: TGTGCCAGCGAAGCGGGTGGCTACACCTTC. This encodes CASEAGGYTF.

The chain uses TRBV5-1 and TRBJ2-7; 9 positions match TRBD2. CDR1 and CDR2 (germline): SGHRS, YFSETQ. This CDR3 has 15 amino acids. After removal of 2 bases from V and 7 bases from J, the junction contained 10 bases not matched to a gene. CDR3: CASSLTSGRGWEQYF. CDR3 DNA: TGCGCCAGCAGCTTAACTAGCGGGCGAGGGTGGGAGCAGTACTTC.

This chain connects TRBV7-9 to TRBJ1-5, with 9 nucleotides matching TRBD1. CDR1 and CDR2 from the germline V gene are SEHNR and FQNEAQ (reference sequence). Germline trimming cut 5 bases from V and 6 bases from J; bases unmatched to any gene: 5. The CDR3 contains 14 residues. CDR3 nucleotides: TGTGCCAGCAGCGAGGGACAGGGTATTCAGCCCCAGCATTTT. Protein product: CASSEGQGIQPQHF.

V usage is TRBV4-2 and J usage is TRBJ2-5, with 9 bases that match TRBD2. The CDR3 sequence is 16 residues long. V gave up 1 base and J gave up 1 base; unmatched junction bases: 4. Germline V gene sequence: CDR1 LGHNA, CDR2 YNFKEQ. The CDR3 loop is CASSQGGSGGQETQYF. The CDR3 nucleotides read TGTGCCAGCAGCCAAGGAGGTAGCGGGGGCCAAGAGACCCAGTACTTC.

The J gene is TRBJ1-2, the V gene TRBV3-1 (or the pseudogene TRBV3-2); 9 nucleotides line up with TRBD1. The trim removed 1 base at V and 4 bases at J, leaving 22 bases unmatched. This CDR3 has 21 amino acids. Germline loops: CDR1 LGHDT, CDR2 YNNKEL (reference sequence). The CDR3 loop reads CASSQGAHGRDRARVGYGYTF. CDR3 DNA sequence: TGTGCCAGCAGCCAAGGGGCACACGGACGGGACAGGGCCCGGGTGGGCTATGGCTACACCTTC.

The V and J genes are TRBV25-1 and TRBJ2-7; a possible D gene is TRBD1 (5 bases). CDR1 MGHDK and CDR2 SYGVNS come from the germline V gene. V was trimmed by 4 bases and J by 0 bases, leaving 13 bases between them. This CDR3 is 15 amino acids long. CDR3 nucleotides: TGTGCCAGCAGTGTAATACAGGTCAGCTCCTACGAGCAGTACGTC. It is translated as CASSVIQVSSYEQYV.

This clone was recorded once. This chain connects TRBV5-1 to TRBJ2-3; D is uncertain. This CDR3 has 15 residues. CDR1 SGHRS and CDR2 YFSETQ come from the germline V gene. Trimming took 5 bases from V and 4 from J, leaving 17 bases between them. DNA of the CDR3: TGCGCCAGCAGAAACTACCAAGATCGGGCAGATACGCAGTATTTT. Residues: CASRNYQDRADTQYF.

This chain uses TRBV6-5 with TRBJ2-1; D possibly corresponds to TRBD2 (6 bases). V shed 2 bases and J shed 0 bases, with 11 bases lying between them. The CDR3 consists of 16 residues. Germline V gene data show CDR1 as MNHEY and CDR2 as SVGAGI. CDR3: CASSYGDFYSYNEQFF. In DNA, the CDR3 is TGTGCCAGCAGTTACGGGGACTTCTACTCCTACAATGAGCAGTTCTTC.

This clone appeared a single time. The J gene is TRBJ2-1, the V gene TRBV7-9; 8 bases fit TRBD2. Losses at the gene ends were 0 bases for V and 8 bases for J; bases not matched to a gene: 9. The CDR3 has 16 residues. CDR1 and CDR2 from the germline V gene are SEHNR and FQNEAQ (reference sequence). CDR3 protein: CASSLARTSGYDEQFF. The DNA of the CDR3 is TGTGCCAGCAGCTTAGCGAGAACTAGCGGTTATGATGAGCAGTTCTTC.

In this sample, this clone turned up many times. The V and J genes are TRBV5-6 and TRBJ2-1; 9 bases align to TRBD2. Germline CDR1 SGHDT, CDR2 YYEEEE. Trimming removed 4 bases from V and 7 bases from J; junction bases left unmatched: 9. The CDR3 spans 15 residues. The CDR3 bases are TGTGCCAGCAGCCTCTTAGCGGGAGTTGTAAATGAGCAGTTCTTC. It specifies CASSLLAGVVNEQFF.

The chain recombines TRBV5-1 with TRBJ1-2; tentatively, D is TRBD1 (5 bases). The CDR3 has 13 residues. Germline V gene lookup returns CDR1 SGHRS and CDR2 YFSETQ. Trimming shortened V by 7 bases and J by 4 bases, and 14 bases separated the two germline ends. The CDR3 sequence is CASGQGHGYGYTF. CDR3 bases: TGCGCCAGCGGGCAGGGTCACGGCTATGGCTACACCTTC.

This chain links TRBV11-1 with TRBJ2-1, with D tentatively TRBD2 (6 bases). The germline gives CDR1 SGHAT, CDR2 FQDESV (reference sequence). The germline V and J ends were trimmed by 5 bases and 0 bases, with 14 bases remaining between them. The CDR3 has 16 amino acids. The chain's CDR3 is CASSHRAGSSYNEQFF. Here the CDR3 DNA reads TGTGCCAGCAGCCACCGGGCGGGGAGCTCCTACAATGAGCAGTTCTTC.

This chain links TRBV29-1 with TRBJ1-4; weak D call: TRBD1 (5 bases). The CDR3 has 13 residues. Trimming removed 7 bases from V and 8 bases from J, with 17 bases in between. Germline assignment: CDR1 SQVTM and CDR2 ANQGSEA. CDR3 amino acids: CSGGGTVGEKLFF. The CDR3 region has the DNA TGCAGCGGCGGGGGAACAGTCGGGGAAAAACTGTTTTTT.

The CDR3 nucleotides are TGTGCCAGCAGTGTAACCGGGACAGGAACCTATGGCTACACCTTC. Protein: CASSVTGTGTYGYTF. The V and J genes are TRBV28 and TRBJ1-2; 8 nucleotides line up with TRBD1. Per the germline V gene, CDR1 is MDHEN and CDR2 is SYDVKM. V gave up 5 bases and J gave up 4 bases; unmatched junction bases: 9. The CDR3 is 15 amino acids.

The chain combines TRBV19 with TRBJ2-3, with 13 bases aligning to TRBD2. Looked up from germline, CDR1 is LNHDA and CDR2 is SQIVND (reference sequence). Unmatched junction bases numbered 15, after V lost 6 bases and J lost 6 bases. The CDR3 is made up of 18 amino acids. CDR3 bases: TGTGCCAGTAGCCCCGCGGGACTAGCGGGGCCCGGGGCGGATACGCAGTATTTT. The encoded protein is CASSPAGLAGPGADTQYF.

This chain connects TRBV4-3 to TRBJ2-1; the D gene is possibly TRBD2 (6 bases). This CDR3 is 17 amino acids long. Per the germline V gene, CDR1 is LGHNA and CDR2 is YSLEER. Trimming removed 0 bases at V and 2 bases at J, with 14 bases between. CDR3 nucleotides: TGCGCCAGCAGCCAAGATCATGGCGGGGTTACCTACAATGAGCAGTTCTTC. Translating gives CASSQDHGGVTYNEQFF.

V is TRBV27 and J is TRBJ2-7; 10 positions match TRBD1. The CDR3 runs 11 residues. Germline CDR1 MNHEY, CDR2 SMNVEV (reference sequence). Losses at the gene ends were 11 bases for V and 4 bases for J; bases not matched to a gene: 2. The CDR3 bases are TGTGCCCGACAGGGGGCGTACGAGCAGTACGTC. Translated, it gives CARQGAYEQYV.